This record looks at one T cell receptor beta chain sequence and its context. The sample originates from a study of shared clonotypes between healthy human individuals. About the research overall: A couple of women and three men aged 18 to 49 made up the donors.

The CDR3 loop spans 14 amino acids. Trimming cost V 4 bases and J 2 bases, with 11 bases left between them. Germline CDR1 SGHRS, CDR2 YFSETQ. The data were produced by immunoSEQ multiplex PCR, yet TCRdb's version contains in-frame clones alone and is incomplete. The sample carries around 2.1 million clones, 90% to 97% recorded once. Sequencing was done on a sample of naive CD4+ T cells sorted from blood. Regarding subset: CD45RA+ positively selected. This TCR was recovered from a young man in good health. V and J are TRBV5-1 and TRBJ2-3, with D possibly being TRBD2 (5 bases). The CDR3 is CASSPGLFTDTQYF. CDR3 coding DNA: TGCGCCAGCAGCCCAGGACTTTTCACAGATACGCAGTATTTT.